Presented here are 28 T cell receptor beta chains from one specimen sequenced in a study of T-cell memory formation after mild COVID-19. TCRdb used MiXCR to reprocess the 5' RACE reads, holding one entry per CDR3 protein. The sample records a few hundred thousand distinct CDR3 sequences, 20% to 25% being singletons. Specimen: PBMCs or a T cell subset sorted from them (not recorded which). Receptors originate from a young man who had mild COVID-19 (a few samples of this study predate the infection). Cell type and time point are not known.

This clonotype was detected only a few times. CDR3 coding DNA: TGTGCCAGCAGTTACAGGGCAAATTCACCCCTCCACTTT. It encodes CASSYRANSPLHF. The chain has TRBV12-3 or TRBV12-4 and TRBJ1-6, with a weak D call TRBD1 (6 bases). The CDR3 sequence is 13 residues long. The V end was cut by 4 bases, the J end by 7 bases, with 8 bases between.

This clonotype has just a few counts. The CDR3 loop reads CASSGRAGVSNEQFF. The CDR3 region has the DNA TGCGCCAGCAGCGGGCGAGCGGGGGTCTCCAATGAGCAGTTCTTC. The rearrangement links TRBV5-1 to TRBJ2-1; 8 nucleotides align to TRBD2. The germline V gene encodes CDR1 SGHRS and CDR2 YFSETQ. The J segment lost 6 bases and the V segment lost 4 bases, leaving 9 bases of the junction unmatched. The length of the CDR3 is 15 residues.

This clonotype has a handful of counts. V and J are TRBV7-8 and TRBJ2-3; 7 bases map to TRBD2. The CDR3 is 16 residues long. V was clipped by 4 bases and J by 1 base; unmatched bases: 8. From germline, CDR1 is SGHVS and CDR2 FQNEAQ. CDR3 residues: CASSSSSGAGTDTQYF. CDR3 bases: TGTGCCAGCAGCTCCTCCAGCGGGGCAGGCACAGATACGCAGTATTTT.

The chain combines TRBV6-4 with TRBJ2-1, with D possibly matching TRBD1 (7 bases). V lost 4 bases and J 8 bases, leaving 12 bases between the germline ends. The CDR3 has 13 amino acids. Germline values: CDR1 MRHNA, CDR2 SNTAGT. For the CDR3, the DNA is TGTGCCAGCAGTGCGGACAGGAGGGATGAGCAGTTCTTC. Protein: CASSADRRDEQFF.

This clonotype was seen a few times. The chain uses TRBV4-1 and TRBJ1-5; D not certain. Germline lookup yields CDR1 MGHRA and CDR2 YSYEKL. The CDR3 is 13 residues long. The V gene lost 8 bases and the J gene lost 4 bases, with 12 bases spanning the gap. As DNA, the CDR3 is TGCGCCAGCGCAAACCCGGGAAATCAGCCCCAGCATTTT. It encodes CASANPGNQPQHF.

The chain is built from TRBV19 and TRBJ2-3; TRBD2 might be the D (7 bases). V lost 6 bases and J lost 5, with 15 bases in between. The CDR3 spans 14 residues. Germline CDR1 and CDR2: LNHDA and SQIVND (reference sequence). The CDR3 region has the DNA TGTGCCAGTAGCCCTCTCGGGGGGCAAGATACGCAGTATTTT. Protein sequence: CASSPLGGQDTQYF.

J is TRBJ1-4 and V is TRBV10-3; D remains ambiguous. CDR1 and CDR2 (germline): ENHRY, SYGVKD. V lost 8 bases to trimming and J lost 1 base, with 8 bases between them. The CDR3 is 13 residues long. The CDR3 spells CAIQRLTNEKLFF. CDR3 sequence (DNA): TGTGCCATCCAACGGCTAACTAATGAAAAACTGTTTTTT.

This clonotype has just a few counts. The chain uses TRBV7-2 and TRBJ2-5; 10 bases map to TRBD2. CDR1 and CDR2 (germline): SGHTA, FQGNSA. After removal of 8 bases from V and 3 bases from J, the junction contained 9 bases not matched to a gene. The CDR3 is 15 amino acids. The CDR3 region has the DNA TGTGCCAGCCTGTTACTAGCGGGGCTCGAAGAGACCCAGTACTTC. Protein sequence: CASLLLAGLEETQYF.

This chain links TRBV28 with TRBJ1-4; TRBD1 might be the D (6 bases). This CDR3 has 14 residues. The V end lost 6 bases, the J end lost 6 bases, and 14 bases lay between the germline ends. Per the germline V gene, CDR1 is MDHEN and CDR2 is SYDVKM. For the CDR3, the DNA is TGTGCCAGCAGCTCCGGAGGGGGGTATGAAAAACTGTTTTTT. Encoded protein: CASSSGGGYEKLFF.

J is TRBJ2-5 and V is TRBV5-1; tentatively, D is TRBD1 (5 bases). The CDR3 spans 14 residues. Trimming left V 1 base short and J 5 bases short, with 12 bases between. In germline, CDR1 is SGHRS, CDR2 YFSETQ. The CDR3 is CASSLTREGETQYF. The CDR3 DNA reads TGCGCCAGCAGCTTGACCAGGGAAGGGGAGACCCAGTACTTC. The variable domain in full, with the rest retrieved from reference TRBV5-1 and TRBJ2-5, is KAGVTQTPRYLIKTRGQQVTLSCSPISGHRSVSWYQQTPGQGLQFLFEYFSETQRNKGNFPGRFSGRQFSNSRSEMNVSTLELGDSALYLCASSLTREGETQYFGPGTRLLVL.

The chain recombines TRBV10-3 with TRBJ1-5; tentative D call: TRBD1 (6 bases). Germline CDR1 is ENHRY and CDR2 is SYGVKD. This CDR3 contains 14 residues. V lost 6 bases and J lost 4, with 13 bases in between. The CDR3 DNA sequence: TGTGCCATCAGACAGGGTTCAGGAAATCAGCCCCAGCATTTT. Its protein product is CAIRQGSGNQPQHF.

This clonotype turned up a few times. This chain connects TRBV7-3 to TRBJ2-3, with 7 bases aligning to TRBD2. V trimming: 4 bases; J trimming: 2 bases; junction bases outside the gene matches: 3. CDR3 length: 14 amino acids. Per the germline V gene, CDR1 is SGHTA and CDR2 is FQGTGA. CDR3 sequence reads: CASSYGGFTDTQYF. CDR3 in DNA: TGTGCCAGCAGCTACGGGGGGTTCACAGATACGCAGTATTTT.

V and J are TRBV11-2 and TRBJ1-1; 7 bases map to TRBD1. J was trimmed by 3 bases and V by 6 bases; bases with no gene match: 16. The CDR3 spans 17 residues. Per the germline V gene, CDR1 is SGHAT and CDR2 is FQNNGV. The CDR3 DNA sequence: TGTGCCAGCAGTTCCGCGGGACAGAGAATCGGGGACACTGAAGCTTTCTTT. Protein sequence: CASSSAGQRIGDTEAFF.

The chain links TRBV4-2 to TRBJ2-5; the D is unclear. The germline gives CDR1 LGHNA, CDR2 YNFKEQ. This CDR3 is 13 amino acids long. Trimming took off 1 base at V and 10 bases at J, with 13 bases between the two ends. DNA of the CDR3: TGTGCCAGCAGCCAAGGAGACCTAAGGGTCCAGTACTTC. Translated: CASSQGDLRVQYF.

This clonotype was seen many times. The chain combines TRBV29-1 with TRBJ1-1; TRBD1 is a possible D gene (5 bases). The CDR3 sequence is 14 residues long. The germline V gene encodes CDR1 SQVTM and CDR2 ANQGSEA. Between the trimmed V and J ends, which lost 4 bases and 0 bases, there was a span of 12 bases. Here the CDR3 DNA reads TGCAGCGTTGGTGCCGGGGCCCTGAACACTGAAGCTTTCTTT. This gives the protein CSVGAGALNTEAFF.

This clonotype has just a few counts. The chain recombines TRBV30 with TRBJ2-5; the match to TRBD1 covers 7 bases. Germline CDR1 reads GTSNPN; CDR2 reads SVGIG (reference sequence). Trimming cost V 0 bases and J 1 base; bases outside gene matches: 5. CDR3 length equals 15 residues. Here the CDR3 reads CAWSVPTGIQETQYF. The CDR3 DNA follows: TGTGCCTGGAGTGTGCCGACAGGGATCCAAGAGACCCAGTACTTC.

The chain is built from TRBV12-3 or TRBV12-4 and TRBJ1-1, with D unresolved. Trimming removed 1 base at V and 6 bases at J, with 6 bases between. CDR3 length: 12 amino acids. In DNA, the CDR3 is TGTGCCAGCAGTTTAGGAATCCCTGAAGCTTTCTTT. Translation gives CASSLGIPEAFF.

The chain carries TRBV2 and TRBJ1-1; possibly TRBD1 for D (5 bases). Per the germline V gene, CDR1 is SNHLY and CDR2 is FYNNEI. Trimming pared 8 bases from V and 6 bases from J, leaving 13 bases between. This CDR3 region has 12 residues. CDR3 coding DNA: TGTGCCAGCCTAGGTGGGGCCGCTGAAGCTTTCTTT. It is translated as CASLGGAAEAFF.

In this sample, this clonotype turned up a few times. This chain links TRBV11-2 with TRBJ2-1; D remains ambiguous. Trimming left V 5 bases short and J 8 bases short, with 16 bases between. Germline V gene lookup returns CDR1 SGHAT and CDR2 FQNNGV. There are 14 residues in the CDR3. CDR3 nucleotides: TGTGCCAGCAGCCCTCGAGGAGTTACCGATGAGCAGTTCTTC. Translation gives CASSPRGVTDEQFF.

This clonotype has only a few counts. This sequence joins TRBV7-9 and TRBJ1-2; D unresolved. In germline, CDR1 is SEHNR, CDR2 FQNEAQ (reference sequence). The CDR3 runs 12 residues. Trimming removed 2 bases from V and 5 bases from J, with 6 bases in between. The CDR3 reads CASSLNQYGYTF. CDR3 sequence (DNA): TGTGCCAGCAGCTTAAACCAGTATGGCTACACCTTC.

This clonotype appeared many times. V gene TRBV7-9 combines with J gene TRBJ1-4; D is undetermined. V was shortened by 4 bases and J by 11 bases, with 17 bases between the two germline ends. This CDR3 has 14 amino acids. CDR1 SEHNR and CDR2 FQNEAQ come from the germline V gene (reference sequence). CDR3 DNA: TGTGCCAGCAGCTCGGACGGGTTCAGGTGGAAACTGTTTTTT. Translated, it gives CASSSDGFRWKLFF.

This clonotype was picked up many times. The chain has TRBV10-3 and TRBJ2-3, with 8 positions matching TRBD1. The germline CDR1 and CDR2 sequences are ENHRY and SYGVKD. CDR3 length: 13 residues. After removal of 10 bases from V and 6 bases from J, the junction contained 9 bases not matched to a gene. In DNA, the CDR3 is TGTGCCACCTTGGGACAGGCGGCGGATACGCAGTATTTT. Translating gives CATLGQAADTQYF.

The chain's CDR3 is CSARVLAGGSTQETQYF. In DNA form, the CDR3 reads TGCAGTGCTAGGGTCCTAGCGGGGGGCTCCACCCAAGAGACCCAGTACTTC. J is TRBJ2-5 and V is TRBV20-1; TRBD2 matches 11 bases. V gave up 3 bases and J gave up 1 base; unmatched junction bases: 10. Germline V gives CDR1 DFQATT, CDR2 SNEGSKA (reference sequence). The CDR3 totals 17 residues.

The chain uses TRBV4-3 and TRBJ2-2, with TRBD1 as a possible D gene (5 bases). The V gene lost 8 bases and the J gene lost 4 bases, with 14 bases spanning the gap. The CDR3 is 14 amino acids. CDR1 and CDR2 (germline): LGHNA, YSLEER. The CDR3 DNA reads as TGCGCCAGCGGAATAGGGGTTTTCACCGGGGAGCTGTTTTTT. Its protein is CASGIGVFTGELFF.

V and J are TRBV29-1 and TRBJ2-3; 8 bases match TRBD2. Losses at the gene ends were 1 base for V and 2 bases for J; bases not matched to a gene: 2. The germline gives CDR1 SQVTM, CDR2 ANQGSEA. CDR3 size: 14 residues. CDR3 amino acids: CSVEGGLVTDTQYF. The CDR3 coding sequence is TGCAGCGTTGAAGGGGGACTAGTCACAGATACGCAGTATTTT.

The chain couples TRBV2 to TRBJ2-1; D is unclear. Trimming left V 3 bases short and J 10 bases short, with 10 bases between. The germline gives CDR1 SNHLY, CDR2 FYNNEI. The CDR3 covers 12 residues. In DNA, the CDR3 is TGTGCCAGCAGTGATGAGAAACCCGAGCAGTTCTTC. It is translated as CASSDEKPEQFF. The full variable domain, completed using reference TRBV2 and TRBJ2-1, is EPEVTQTPSHQVTQMGQEVILRCVPISNHLYFYWYRQILGQKVEFLVSFYNNEISEKSEIFDDQFSVERPDGSNFTLKIRSTKLEDSAMYFCASSDEKPEQFFGPGTRLTVL.

The rearrangement uses TRBV6-5 and TRBJ2-7; TRBD1 is a possible D gene (6 bases). V was clipped by 6 bases and J by 6 bases, with 15 bases between them. Germline lookup yields CDR1 MNHEY and CDR2 SVGAGI. This CDR3 is 13 amino acids long. Here the CDR3 DNA reads TGTGCCAGCAGATCAACAGGGTACGGCGAGCAGTACGTC. Translation: CASRSTGYGEQYV.

The chain has TRBV18 and TRBJ2-2, with D unclear. CDR1 KGHSH and CDR2 LQKENI come from the germline V gene. V lost 2 bases and J lost 10, with 5 bases in between. The CDR3 consists of 11 residues. The CDR3 DNA reads TGTGCCAGCTCACCAGAGGAGGAGCTGTTTTTT. This encodes CASSPEEELFF.